Listed below are T cell receptor beta chains from one sample, sequenced in a study of graft-versus-host responses after intestinal transplantation. Sequencing was performed with immunoSEQ multiplex PCR; in TCRdb, only in-frame clones are kept and a portion is missing. The sample records around 30,000 clones, roughly 93% being singletons. The sample consisted of PBMCs, taken 66 days after intestinal transplant. Source of these receptors: a human patient who received an intestinal transplant, so some T cells may come from the graft donor. Both conserved end residues are part of each CDR3. The D gene is left open where the match is weak. Only some rows state a clone size, as once, few, many or a class for expanded clones.

clone_size: -; d_call: TRBD2; j_call: TRBJ2-7; v_call: TRBV27; cdr3_nt: TGTGCCAGCAGTTTAACCTCCAGCGGGAACTACGAGCAGTACTTC; cdr3_aa: CASSLTSSGNYEQYF
clone_size: -; d_call: TRBD1; j_call: TRBJ2-7; v_call: TRBV23-1; cdr3_nt: TGCGCCAGCAGTCGCGCCGGGACAGTCTGGGAGCAGTACTTC; cdr3_aa: CASSRAGTVWEQYF
clone_size: once; d_call: TRBD2; j_call: TRBJ2-3; v_call: TRBV4-1; cdr3_nt: TGCGCCAGCAGCCAAGACATCCGACTAGCAGGATTCGCAGATACGCAGTATTTT; cdr3_aa: CASSQDIRLAGFADTQYF
clone_size: -; d_call: -; j_call: TRBJ2-7; v_call: TRBV28; cdr3_nt: TGTGCCAGCAGTTTACGGGGCCACGAGCAGTACTTC; cdr3_aa: CASSLRGHEQYF
clone_size: -; d_call: -; j_call: TRBJ1-1; v_call: TRBV7-2; cdr3_nt: TGTGCCAGCAGCTTAGGGGGGGCGACTGAAGCTTTCTTT; cdr3_aa: CASSLGGATEAFF
clone_size: once; d_call: TRBD1; j_call: TRBJ2-7; v_call: TRBV10-3; cdr3_nt: TGTGCCATCAGTGCCTCAAGGACAGGGTTATTCTACGAGCAGTACTTC; cdr3_aa: CAISASRTGLFYEQYF
clone_size: -; d_call: TRBD2; j_call: TRBJ2-7; v_call: TRBV7-2; cdr3_nt: TGTGCCAGCAGCTTATTAGGGCTAGCGGGTACCTACGAGCAGTACTTC; cdr3_aa: CASSLLGLAGTYEQYF
clone_size: -; d_call: TRBD2; j_call: TRBJ2-3; v_call: TRBV19; cdr3_nt: TGTGCCAGCGGGACTAGCGGGGGGGCCCTCTCAGATACGCAGTATTTT; cdr3_aa: CASGTSGGALSDTQYF
clone_size: -; d_call: -; j_call: TRBJ1-3; v_call: TRBV30; cdr3_nt: TGTGCCTGGAGTGTACTAGACAGGCCAACGGGAAACACCATATATTTT; cdr3_aa: CAWSVLDRPTGNTIYF
clone_size: -; d_call: -; j_call: TRBJ2-3; v_call: TRBV29-1; cdr3_nt: TGCAGCGTCCCCGGGGTCCTCACAGATACGCAGTATTTT; cdr3_aa: CSVPGVLTDTQYF
clone_size: -; d_call: -; j_call: TRBJ1-1; v_call: TRBV27; cdr3_nt: TGTGCCAGCAGTTTACAGGGACTAAACACTGAAGCTTTCTTT; cdr3_aa: CASSLQGLNTEAFF
clone_size: -; d_call: -; j_call: TRBJ1-4; v_call: TRBV15; cdr3_nt: TGTGCCACCAGCAGATATGGGGAGGGGGAGGAAAAACTGTTTTTT; cdr3_aa: CATSRYGEGEEKLFF
clone_size: -; d_call: TRBD2; j_call: TRBJ2-5; v_call: TRBV7-8; cdr3_nt: TGTGCCAGCAGCTTAGTTGGGCGGGGGGAGGCAGAGACCCAGTACTTC; cdr3_aa: CASSLVGRGEAETQYF
clone_size: -; d_call: -; j_call: TRBJ2-6; v_call: TRBV7-8; cdr3_nt: TGTGCCAGCAGCACACTAAGTTACCCACAAAGTCGGGCCAACGTCCTGACTTTC; cdr3_aa: CASSTLSYPQSRANVLTF
clone_size: -; d_call: -; j_call: TRBJ1-1; v_call: TRBV9; cdr3_nt: TGTGCCAGCAGTGATACGACGAACACTGAAGCTTTCTTT; cdr3_aa: CASSDTTNTEAFF
clone_size: -; d_call: -; j_call: TRBJ1-4; v_call: TRBV30; cdr3_nt: TGTGCCTGTTCTACCGGGGCGGAAAAACTGTTTTTT; cdr3_aa: CACSTGAEKLFF
clone_size: -; d_call: TRBD1; j_call: TRBJ1-2; v_call: TRBV6-5; cdr3_nt: TGTGCCAGCAGTCGCACAGGGGGCTATGGCTACACCTTC; cdr3_aa: CASSRTGGYGYTF
clone_size: -; d_call: -; j_call: TRBJ2-7; v_call: TRBV2; cdr3_nt: TGTGCCAGCAGTGGACCGCAAACTAGGACTCATTATGAGCAGTACTTC; cdr3_aa: CASSGPQTRTHYEQYF
clone_size: -; d_call: -; j_call: TRBJ2-6; v_call: TRBV30; cdr3_nt: TGTGCCTGGAGTCTAAAGGTCTCTGGGGCCAACGTCCTGACTTTC; cdr3_aa: CAWSLKVSGANVLTF
clone_size: -; d_call: TRBD1; j_call: TRBJ2-3; v_call: TRBV7-2; cdr3_nt: TGTGCCAGTACAGGGGTCAGCACAGATACGCAGTATTTT; cdr3_aa: CASTGVSTDTQYF
clone_size: -; d_call: TRBD1; j_call: TRBJ1-4; v_call: TRBV28; cdr3_nt: TGTGCCAGCAGCCTACGGATCACAGGGGTGGGTGAAAAACTGTTTTTT; cdr3_aa: CASSLRITGVGEKLFF
clone_size: -; d_call: -; j_call: TRBJ2-3; v_call: TRBV29-1; cdr3_nt: TGCAGCGTCGATTTGAACGCCAGGGGCACAGATACGCAGTATTTT; cdr3_aa: CSVDLNARGTDTQYF
clone_size: -; d_call: -; j_call: TRBJ1-2; v_call: TRBV27; cdr3_nt: TGTGCCAGCAGTTTAACGATGGAGGGGAACTATGGCTACACCTTC; cdr3_aa: CASSLTMEGNYGYTF
clone_size: once; d_call: TRBD1; j_call: TRBJ2-7; v_call: TRBV19; cdr3_nt: TGTGCCAGTAGTCAGATGGGACAGACCTACGAGCAGTACTTC; cdr3_aa: CASSQMGQTYEQYF
clone_size: -; d_call: -; j_call: TRBJ1-4; v_call: TRBV6-5; cdr3_nt: TGTGCCAGCAGTTACCGGCTAGATGAAAAACTGTTTTTT; cdr3_aa: CASSYRLDEKLFF
clone_size: -; d_call: TRBD2; j_call: TRBJ2-1; v_call: TRBV7-9; cdr3_nt: TGTGCCAGCAGCTTAGGCCGCTGGCGGGAGTCCTACAATGAGCAGTTCTTC; cdr3_aa: CASSLGRWRESYNEQFF
clone_size: -; d_call: TRBD1; j_call: TRBJ2-5; v_call: TRBV27; cdr3_nt: TGTGCCAGCAGTTACAGGGGTGGTGAGACCCAGTACTTC; cdr3_aa: CASSYRGGETQYF
clone_size: -; d_call: TRBD2; j_call: TRBJ2-3; v_call: TRBV4-1; cdr3_nt: TGCGCCAGCAGCCAAGATTGGGCTAGCGGGCCATACACAGATACGCAGTATTTT; cdr3_aa: CASSQDWASGPYTDTQYF
clone_size: -; d_call: TRBD2; j_call: TRBJ2-1; v_call: TRBV27; cdr3_nt: TGTGCCACCACGAGTGGGACTAGCGGGAGTACGAATGAGCAGTTCTTC; cdr3_aa: CATTSGTSGSTNEQFF
clone_size: -; d_call: -; j_call: TRBJ1-2; v_call: TRBV28; cdr3_nt: TGTGCCAGCAGTTTAGCCCGGACAGCAAATGGCTACACCTTC; cdr3_aa: CASSLARTANGYTF
clone_size: -; d_call: -; j_call: TRBJ1-5; v_call: TRBV21-1; cdr3_nt: TGTGCCAGCCCCCATGGGGGGGGCAGATGCAATCAGCCCCAGCATTTT; cdr3_aa: CASPHGGGRCNQPQHF
clone_size: -; d_call: TRBD2; j_call: TRBJ2-1; v_call: TRBV5-1; cdr3_nt: TGCGCCAGCCGACTCGACCTCTTCCCCCTAGCGGTTAGGAATGAGCAGTTCTTC; cdr3_aa: CASRLDLFPLAVRNEQFF
clone_size: -; d_call: TRBD2; j_call: TRBJ2-1; v_call: TRBV7-8; cdr3_nt: TGTGCCAGCAGCCCCATATTAGCGGGAGCGTGGGGTGAGCAGTTCTTC; cdr3_aa: CASSPILAGAWGEQFF
clone_size: -; d_call: -; j_call: TRBJ2-3; v_call: TRBV21-1; cdr3_nt: TGTGCCAGCAGCAACGGGACACCTGCACAAGATACGCAGTATTTT; cdr3_aa: CASSNGTPAQDTQYF